This TCR beta chain was found in a study of T cell changes during pregnancy in multiple sclerosis. The germline V gene encodes CDR1 MNHEY and CDR2 SMNVEV (reference sequence). With 5 bases clipped from V and 0 bases from J, the junction kept 5 bases outside the gene matches. The CDR3 loop spans 15 amino acids. This clone showed up just once. The data were produced by immunoSEQ multiplex PCR, yet TCRdb's version contains in-frame clones alone and is incomplete. The sample shows roughly 110,000 clones, roughly nine tenths of them seen only once. This sequence originates from a female donor with multiple sclerosis, enrolled in a pregnancy study. The V gene is TRBV27, the J gene TRBJ1-1; 8 bases agree with TRBD1. This specimen consisted of peripheral blood, obtained before pregnancy. In DNA form, the CDR3 reads TGTGCCAGCAGTCCTCAGGACAGGGTGAACACTGAAGCTTTCTTT. It codes for CASSPQDRVNTEAFF.